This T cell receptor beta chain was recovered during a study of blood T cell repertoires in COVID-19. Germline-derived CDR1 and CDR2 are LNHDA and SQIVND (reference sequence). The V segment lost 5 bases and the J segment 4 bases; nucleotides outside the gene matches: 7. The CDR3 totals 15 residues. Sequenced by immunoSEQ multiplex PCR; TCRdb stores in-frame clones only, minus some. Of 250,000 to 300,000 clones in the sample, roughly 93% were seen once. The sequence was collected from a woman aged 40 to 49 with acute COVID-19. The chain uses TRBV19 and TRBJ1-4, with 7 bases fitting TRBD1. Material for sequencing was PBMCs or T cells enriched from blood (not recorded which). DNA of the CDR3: TGTGCCAGTAGTCCCCCGGGACAGCTTAATGAAAAACTGTTTTTT. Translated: CASSPPGQLNEKLFF. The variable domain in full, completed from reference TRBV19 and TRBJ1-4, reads DGGITQSPKYLFRKEGQNVTLSCEQNLNHDAMYWYRQDPGQGLRLIYYSQIVNDFQKGDIAEGYSVSREKKESFPLTVTSAQKNPTAFYLCASSPPGQLNEKLFFGSGTQLSVL.